This T cell receptor beta chain appears in the sequencing data of a study of Ad26.COV2.S vaccination and SARS-CoV-2 variants. For the study at large: Sample donor was a member of the COV1001 Ad26.COV2.S trial arm.

Treatment reported: some 20 received Ad26.COV2.S at low or high dose, single or two shots; 5 received placebo; per-sample allocation not given. Each sample was drawn 63 days after the first injection (of vaccine or placebo). The sample came from a Boston adult aged 18-55 years. Study conclusions and caveats: Estimates derived from TCR breadth and depth analyses may have underestimated total T cell responses. Marked by substantial breadth, spike-specific CD8+ and CD4+ T cell responses were reportedly seen after vaccination.

Libraries were prepared by immunoSEQ multiplex PCR; TCRdb keeps only in-frame clonotypes and omits some of them. Here the sample spans fewer than 500,000 clones, 80% to 95% being singletons. As for this clone: The antigen remains undetermined.

CDR3 length equals 16 residues. The V and J ends lost 0 bases and 6 bases, in that order; junction bases with no gene match: 3. The germline V gene encodes CDR1 SGHNT and CDR2 YYREEE (reference sequence). The J gene is TRBJ2-1, the V gene TRBV5-4; 13 bases align to TRBD2. The TCR was taken from a person aged 18-65 years who received the Ad26.COV2.S COVID-19 vaccine or a placebo. The specimen comprised peripheral blood, sampled in a trial of Ad26.COV2.S vaccine versus placebo. This CDR3 reads CASSLGGLAGINEQFF. The CDR3, as DNA: TGTGCCAGCAGCTTGGGGGGACTAGCGGGAATCAATGAGCAGTTCTTC.